The clone carrying this T cell receptor beta chain was counted ten times or more. The sample originates from a study of T-cell reconstitution after alpha-beta-depleted transplantation in children. Preparation of the TCRbeta library involved a method that used unique molecular identifiers. TCRdb re-analysed the PCR reads in MiXCR, keeping a single row per CDR3 protein. The table has about 340,000 distinct CDR3 sequences, approximately 12% seen once; the top ten hold about 4.5%. Deletions cut 5 bases from V and 5 bases from J, with 12 bases between. The CDR3 contains 13 residues. From germline, CDR1 is SEHNR and CDR2 FQNEAQ (reference sequence).

Specimen: PBMCs, collected from the stem cell graft. The TCR sequence derives from a human donor who donated a stem cell graft to a child with Fanconi anemia. J is TRBJ1-1 and V is TRBV7-9, with D unclear. The chain's CDR3 is CASSPMRRTEAFF. The CDR3 DNA sequence: TGTGCCAGCAGCCCCATGAGGAGGACTGAAGCTTTCTTT.